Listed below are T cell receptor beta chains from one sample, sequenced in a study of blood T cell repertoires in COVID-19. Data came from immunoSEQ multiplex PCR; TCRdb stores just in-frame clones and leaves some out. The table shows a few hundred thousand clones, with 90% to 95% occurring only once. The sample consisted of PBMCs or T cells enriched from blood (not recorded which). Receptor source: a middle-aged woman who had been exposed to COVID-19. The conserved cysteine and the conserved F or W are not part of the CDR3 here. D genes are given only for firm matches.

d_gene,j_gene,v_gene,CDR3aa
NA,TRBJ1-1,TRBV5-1,ASSPDGVNTEAF
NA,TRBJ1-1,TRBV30,AWSAGRGRATEAF
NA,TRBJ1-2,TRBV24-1,ATSDPRGTDYGYT
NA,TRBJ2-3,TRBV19,ATSLSDTQY
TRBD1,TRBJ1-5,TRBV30,AWSRDRGNQPQH
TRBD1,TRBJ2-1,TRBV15,ATSRDPRGGAGPYNEQF
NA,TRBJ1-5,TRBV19,ASSIYGGINQPQH
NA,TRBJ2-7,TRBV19,ASSRGGGNYEQY
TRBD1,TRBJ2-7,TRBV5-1,ASSLGQAEQY
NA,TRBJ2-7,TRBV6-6,ATLGGYEQY
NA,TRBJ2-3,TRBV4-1,ASSQGGGANTDTQY
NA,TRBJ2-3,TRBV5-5,ASSLIRLASDTQY
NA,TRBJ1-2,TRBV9,ASSVVYRENPSGDYGYT
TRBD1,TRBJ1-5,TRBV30,AWSRTGGNQPQH
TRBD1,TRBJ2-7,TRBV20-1,SASTGAYEQY
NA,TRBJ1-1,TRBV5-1,ASSLIGRAF
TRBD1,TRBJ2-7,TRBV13,ASSSHTGQGSLGEQY